A selection of T cell receptor beta chains follows, all from one sample in a study of spatial heterogeneity in lung cancer. A single record per CDR3 protein comes from TCRdb applying MiXCR to the 5' RACE reads. The sample lists roughly 100,000 distinct CDR3 sequences; roughly 10% were seen once. Here the sequenced sample was PBMCs, taken at surgery. The receptors were gathered from a male donor with early-stage non-small cell lung cancer. Each CDR3 is given with its conserved first and last residue. Fields, in order: CDR3 length, V gene, clone size, J gene, D gene, CDR3 protein, CDR3 DNA. A D gene is named only where the DNA matches it firmly. Expanded clones are given a class, and other clones once, few, many or no size at all.

len: 13; v_gene: TRBV7-3; abundance: -; j_gene: TRBJ2-1; d_gene: -; CDR3aa: CASTNPEKNEQFF; CDR3nt: TGTGCCAGCACCAACCCTGAAAAAAATGAGCAGTTCTTC
len: 14; v_gene: TRBV5-1; abundance: -; j_gene: TRBJ1-1; d_gene: -; CDR3aa: CASSLYSLGTEAFF; CDR3nt: TGCGCCAGCAGCTTGTACAGTCTCGGCACTGAAGCTTTCTTT
len: 16; v_gene: TRBV10-3; abundance: few; j_gene: TRBJ2-2; d_gene: TRBD2; CDR3aa: CAISEPLAGVTGELFF; CDR3nt: TGTGCCATCAGTGAGCCTCTAGCGGGGGTTACCGGGGAGCTGTTTTTT
len: 12; v_gene: TRBV5-1; abundance: -; j_gene: TRBJ2-5; d_gene: TRBD1; CDR3aa: CASSQERDRLYF; CDR3nt: TGCGCCAGCAGCCAAGAAAGGGACAGGCTATACTTC
len: 11; v_gene: TRBV3-1; abundance: -; j_gene: TRBJ2-7; d_gene: -; CDR3aa: CANSLGYEQYF; CDR3nt: TGTGCCAACAGCCTAGGCTACGAGCAGTACTTC
len: 14; v_gene: TRBV4-3; abundance: few; j_gene: TRBJ1-6; d_gene: -; CDR3aa: CASSQDHGPSPLHF; CDR3nt: TGCGCCAGCAGCCAAGATCACGGTCCTTCACCCCTCCACTTT
len: 14; v_gene: TRBV5-1; abundance: many; j_gene: TRBJ2-1; d_gene: -; CDR3aa: CASSLGTGNNEQFF; CDR3nt: TGCGCCAGCAGCTTGGGGACGGGGAACAATGAGCAGTTCTTC
len: 14; v_gene: TRBV5-1; abundance: few; j_gene: TRBJ2-7; d_gene: TRBD2; CDR3aa: CASSRSGAFHEQYF; CDR3nt: TGCGCCAGCAGTAGGAGCGGGGCCTTCCACGAGCAGTACTTC
len: 14; v_gene: TRBV5-1; abundance: -; j_gene: TRBJ2-5; d_gene: TRBD1; CDR3aa: CASSPQGAQETQYF; CDR3nt: TGCGCCAGCAGCCCCCAGGGGGCTCAAGAGACCCAGTACTTC
len: 11; v_gene: TRBV3-1; abundance: few; j_gene: TRBJ2-1; d_gene: -; CDR3aa: CASSQAIEQFF; CDR3nt: TGTGCCAGCAGCCAAGCGATTGAGCAGTTCTTC
len: 16; v_gene: TRBV6-5; abundance: many; j_gene: TRBJ2-5; d_gene: -; CDR3aa: CASSYQSGPAQETQYF; CDR3nt: TGTGCCAGCAGTTACCAGTCAGGACCTGCCCAAGAGACCCAGTACTTC
len: 12; v_gene: TRBV5-1; abundance: many; j_gene: TRBJ2-5; d_gene: -; CDR3aa: CASSLPQETQYF; CDR3nt: TGTGCCAGCAGTTTACCTCAAGAGACCCAGTACTTC
len: 12; v_gene: TRBV13; abundance: -; j_gene: TRBJ2-7; d_gene: -; CDR3aa: CASSFRGLEQYF; CDR3nt: TGTGCCAGCAGCTTCAGGGGTCTGGAGCAGTACTTC
len: 15; v_gene: TRBV4-2; abundance: -; j_gene: TRBJ2-7; d_gene: TRBD2; CDR3aa: CASSQDYLAGYEQYF; CDR3nt: TGTGCCAGCAGCCAAGATTACCTAGCGGGCTACGAGCAGTACTTC
len: 17; v_gene: TRBV23-1; abundance: -; j_gene: TRBJ2-1; d_gene: -; CDR3aa: CASSQLKPRCLYNEQFF; CDR3nt: TGCGCCAGCAGTCAATTAAAACCCCGTTGCTTATACAATGAGCAGTTCTTC
len: 17; v_gene: TRBV24-1; abundance: -; j_gene: TRBJ2-1; d_gene: TRBD2; CDR3aa: CATSDSRGRLNYNEQFF; CDR3nt: TGTGCCACCAGTGATTCGCGCGGGAGACTAAACTACAATGAGCAGTTCTTC
len: 14; v_gene: TRBV29-1; abundance: few; j_gene: TRBJ1-1; d_gene: -; CDR3aa: CSVRRGYMNTEAFF; CDR3nt: TGCAGCGTTCGCAGGGGATACATGAACACTGAAGCTTTCTTT
len: 15; v_gene: TRBV11-3; abundance: many; j_gene: TRBJ2-1; d_gene: TRBD1; CDR3aa: CASSLGGQAYNEQFF; CDR3nt: TGTGCCAGCAGCTTAGGGGGACAGGCCTACAATGAGCAGTTCTTC
len: 14; v_gene: TRBV20-1; abundance: many; j_gene: TRBJ2-1; d_gene: -; CDR3aa: CSASRGSVHNEQFF; CDR3nt: TGCAGTGCTAGTAGGGGGTCGGTCCACAATGAGCAGTTCTTC
len: 13; v_gene: TRBV9; abundance: few; j_gene: TRBJ2-2; d_gene: -; CDR3aa: CASSVDNTGELFF; CDR3nt: TGTGCCAGCAGCGTAGATAACACCGGGGAGCTGTTTTTT
len: 15; v_gene: TRBV5-1; abundance: many; j_gene: TRBJ2-2; d_gene: -; CDR3aa: CASSYAGANTGELFF; CDR3nt: TGCGCCAGCAGCTATGCAGGCGCGAACACCGGGGAGCTGTTTTTT
len: 13; v_gene: TRBV14; abundance: -; j_gene: TRBJ2-2; d_gene: -; CDR3aa: CASSQDPSGELFF; CDR3nt: TGTGCCAGCAGCCAAGATCCCTCCGGGGAGCTGTTTTTT
len: 16; v_gene: TRBV5-1; abundance: -; j_gene: TRBJ1-2; d_gene: -; CDR3aa: CASSPGGGQGPGGYTF; CDR3nt: TGCGCCAGCAGCCCCGGTGGGGGCCAGGGGCCGGGCGGCTACACCTTC
len: 16; v_gene: TRBV2; abundance: few; j_gene: TRBJ2-5; d_gene: TRBD1; CDR3aa: CASSPYSGDRGETQYF; CDR3nt: TGTGCCAGCAGTCCTTACTCGGGGGACAGGGGTGAGACCCAGTACTTC
len: 14; v_gene: TRBV5-1; abundance: -; j_gene: TRBJ2-7; d_gene: TRBD1; CDR3aa: CASSSWTGNNEQYF; CDR3nt: TGCGCCAGCAGCTCCTGGACAGGGAATAACGAGCAGTACTTC
len: 13; v_gene: TRBV7-9; abundance: few; j_gene: TRBJ2-2; d_gene: -; CDR3aa: CASSIREPGELFF; CDR3nt: TGTGCCAGCAGCATCAGGGAGCCCGGGGAGCTGTTTTTT
len: 12; v_gene: TRBV27; abundance: many; j_gene: TRBJ1-6; d_gene: -; CDR3aa: CATTTGNSPLHF; CDR3nt: TGTGCCACCACGACCGGGAATTCACCCCTCCACTTT
len: 14; v_gene: TRBV19; abundance: few; j_gene: TRBJ2-7; d_gene: TRBD2; CDR3aa: CASSIQRGYYEQYF; CDR3nt: TGTGCCAGTAGTATACAGCGGGGGTACTACGAGCAGTACTTC
len: 15; v_gene: TRBV3-1; abundance: many; j_gene: TRBJ1-2; d_gene: TRBD1; CDR3aa: CASSHWDRGHYGYTF; CDR3nt: TGTGCCAGCAGCCACTGGGACAGGGGACACTATGGCTACACCTTC
len: 13; v_gene: TRBV12-3/TRBV12-4; abundance: -; j_gene: TRBJ2-2; d_gene: -; CDR3aa: CASSFGPTGELFF; CDR3nt: TGTGCCAGCAGTTTCGGTCCGACCGGGGAGCTGTTTTTT
len: 13; v_gene: TRBV19; abundance: many; j_gene: TRBJ2-3; d_gene: TRBD2; CDR3aa: CASNLAGADTQYF; CDR3nt: TGTGCCAGTAATCTAGCGGGAGCCGACACGCAGTATTTT
len: 13; v_gene: TRBV9; abundance: few; j_gene: TRBJ1-6; d_gene: -; CDR3aa: CASSEAANSPLHF; CDR3nt: TGTGCCAGCAGCGAGGCGGCCAATTCACCCCTCCACTTT
len: 14; v_gene: TRBV12-3/TRBV12-4; abundance: many; j_gene: TRBJ2-7; d_gene: -; CDR3aa: CASSLVEGSYEQYF; CDR3nt: TGTGCCAGCAGTTTAGTAGAAGGGTCCTACGAGCAGTACTTC